These 21 T cell receptor beta chains were all obtained from the same sample, sequenced in a study of T cell repertoires and Cas9 in healthy adults. Some clones are missing from TCRdb's copy, which holds only in-frame ones; the method was immunoSEQ multiplex PCR. The table includes fewer than 25,000 clones, under 95% detected once. The sequencing sample was made of CD4+ effector T cells (CD127+, CD25-, CD137-, CD154-) from PBMCs; culture status not recorded. All receptors come from a human donor in good health.

The rearrangement joins TRBV2 to TRBJ2-1, with unresolved D. Between the trimmed V and J ends, which lost 1 base and 10 bases, there was a span of 8 bases. The CDR3 length is 12 residues. CDR1 is SNHLY, CDR2 FYNNEI, per germline. The DNA for the CDR3 is TGTGCCAGCAGTGAAGAAATCAGGGAGCAGTTCTTC. This gives the protein CASSEEIREQFF.

The DNA of the CDR3 is TGTGCCAGCAGTCCCAGGACAGGAGGGAATTCACCCCTCCACTTT. It yields the protein CASSPRTGGNSPLHF. The V and J genes are TRBV2 and TRBJ1-6; 7 nucleotides line up with TRBD1. V lost 5 bases and J lost 7; bases outside the gene matches: 8. Germline V gene sequence: CDR1 SNHLY, CDR2 FYNNEI. This CDR3 region has 15 residues.

Turning to this clone: Other DNA sequences in the sample encode the same CDR3. The V call is TRBV7-3, the J call TRBJ1-5; D is unresolved. V was shortened by 2 bases and J by 5 bases, with 7 bases between the two germline ends. Germline assignment: CDR1 SGHTA and CDR2 FQGTGA. The CDR3 consists of 13 residues. CDR3 bases: TGTGCCAGCAGCTTAGGGGTCGATCAGCCCCAGCATTTT. Residues: CASSLGVDQPQHF. The whole variable domain, filled in from reference TRBV7-3 and TRBJ1-5, reads GAGVSQTPSNKVTEKGKYVELRCDPISGHTALYWYRQSLGQGPEFLIYFQGTGAADDSGLPNDRFFAVRPEGSVSTLKIQRTERGDSAVYLCASSLGVDQPQHFGDGTRLSIL.

V and J are TRBV18 and TRBJ2-3; D possibly corresponds to TRBD1 (5 bases). V was shortened by 1 base and J by 3 bases, with 8 bases between the two germline ends. There are 14 residues in the CDR3. The V gene's germline CDR1 is KGHSH and CDR2 LQKENI. The CDR3 sequence is CASSPQQGTDTQYF. The CDR3, as DNA: TGTGCCAGCTCACCACAGCAGGGAACAGATACGCAGTATTTT.

The rearrangement uses TRBV21-1 and TRBJ2-7; the tabulated D call, TRBD2, remains unverified against the DNA. TRBV21-1 is labeled a pseudogene. The CDR3 loop spans 17 amino acids. Here the CDR3 reads CASSKIGGERSTYEQYF. In DNA form, the CDR3 reads TGTGCCAGCAGCAAAATCGGAGGGGAGCGGAGCACCTACGAGCAGTACTTC.

The chain couples TRBV7-2 to TRBJ2-7, with D tentatively TRBD1 (6 bases). Germline V gene lookup returns CDR1 SGHTA and CDR2 FQGNSA. Trimming took off 4 bases at V and 7 bases at J, with 14 bases between the two ends. The CDR3 consists of 13 residues. The DNA for the CDR3 is TGTGCCAGCAGCTGGTCAGGGGCTAAAGAGCAGTACTTC. It yields the protein CASSWSGAKEQYF.

This chain connects TRBV25-1 to TRBJ1-3, with D possibly being TRBD1 (5 bases). Between the trimmed V and J ends, which lost 5 bases and 1 base, there was a span of 12 bases. The CDR3 contains 15 residues. Germline CDR1 is MGHDK and CDR2 is SYGVNS. This CDR3 is CASSITGASGNTIYF. The CDR3 region has the DNA TGTGCCAGCAGTATCACAGGAGCTTCTGGAAACACCATATATTTT.

This clone has a handful of counts. This rearrangement joins TRBV4-3 to TRBJ1-4, with no clear D. Trimming removed 4 bases at V and 12 bases at J, with 18 bases between. The CDR3 runs 14 residues. Germline V gene sequence: CDR1 LGHNA, CDR2 YSLEER. CDR3 in amino acids: CASSLQLDRAELFF. In DNA, the CDR3 is TGCGCCAGCAGCCTTCAGCTAGACCGGGCGGAACTGTTTTTT.

The chain carries TRBV30 and TRBJ1-6, with TRBD1 as a possible D gene (5 bases). The CDR3 totals 15 residues. Germline V gene sequence: CDR1 GTSNPN, CDR2 SVGIG (reference sequence). The germline V and J ends were trimmed by 0 bases and 3 bases, with 9 bases remaining between them. This CDR3 reads CAWSVAGFYNSPLHF. In DNA, the CDR3 is TGTGCCTGGAGTGTAGCAGGGTTCTATAATTCACCCCTCCACTTT.

In regard to this clone: Other DNA sequences in the same sample also yield this CDR3. The genes are TRBV5-6 and TRBJ1-1, with D tentatively TRBD1 (6 bases). Germline loops: CDR1 SGHDT, CDR2 YYEEEE. This CDR3 has 12 residues. Deletions cut 3 bases from V and 8 bases from J, with 11 bases between. The CDR3 sequence is CASSSGQKEAFF. DNA of the CDR3: TGTGCCAGCAGCTCCGGACAGAAGGAAGCTTTCTTT.

Here the CDR3 reads CASSLRNTEAFF. For the CDR3, the DNA is TGTGCCAGCAGCTTGAGGAACACTGAAGCTTTCTTT. This sequence joins TRBV11-1 and TRBJ1-1; D not resolved. Trimming cost V 3 bases and J 1 base, with 3 bases left between them. This CDR3 region has 12 residues. CDR1 and CDR2 (germline): SGHAT, FQDESV (reference sequence).

V is TRBV7-3 and J is TRBJ2-1, with TRBD1 as a possible D gene (6 bases). Trimming pared 5 bases from V and 7 bases from J, leaving 9 bases between. CDR1 is SGHTA and CDR2 is FQGTGA in the germline V gene. This CDR3 comprises 12 residues. In DNA, the CDR3 is TGTGCCAGCAGCCGCGACAGGAATGAGCAGTTCTTC. Protein: CASSRDRNEQFF. The full variable domain, in which reference TRBV7-3 and TRBJ2-1 provide the parts outside the CDR3, is GAGVSQTPSNKVTEKGKYVELRCDPISGHTALYWYRQSLGQGPEFLIYFQGTGAADDSGLPNDRFFAVRPEGSVSTLKIQRTERGDSAVYLCASSRDRNEQFFGPGTRLTVL.

The V gene is TRBV5-1, the J gene TRBJ1-3; D may be TRBD1 (6 bases). CDR1 is SGHRS, CDR2 YFSETQ, per germline. V lost 0 bases, J lost 4 bases, and 11 bases lay in between. The CDR3 runs 15 residues. CDR3 nucleotide sequence: TGCGCCAGCAGCTTGGAGGGGGTGTACGGAAACACCATATATTTT. Translation: CASSLEGVYGNTIYF.

The rearrangement joins TRBV7-2 to TRBJ1-1; 8 nucleotides agree with TRBD1. Germline V lookup: CDR1 SGHTA, CDR2 FQGNSA. The CDR3 is 15 residues long. V lost 2 bases and J lost 4; bases outside the gene matches: 6. The DNA of the CDR3 is TGTGCCAGCAGCTTACGCCGGGACAGGTCCACTGAAGCTTTCTTT. Encoded protein: CASSLRRDRSTEAFF.

This clone occurred once. V gene TRBV5-4 combines with J gene TRBJ2-6; D is unclear. The germline gives CDR1 SGHNT, CDR2 YYREEE (reference sequence). Trimming removed 4 bases from V and 4 bases from J, with 9 bases in between. The CDR3 extends over 14 amino acids. CDR3 in amino acids: CASSSQRGANVLTF. DNA for the CDR3: TGTGCCAGCAGCAGCCAGAGGGGGGCCAACGTCCTGACTTTC.

This chain joins TRBV7-9 and TRBJ2-3; TRBD2 agrees at 13 bases. This CDR3 region has 16 residues. Germline values: CDR1 SEHNR, CDR2 FQNEAQ (reference sequence). Trimming took 3 bases from V and 6 from J; bases not matched to a gene: 6. The CDR3 loop is CASSFRLAGGPDTQYF. CDR3 coding DNA: TGTGCCAGCAGCTTCCGACTAGCGGGGGGCCCCGATACGCAGTATTTT.

The chain carries TRBV7-9 and TRBJ2-2; D may be TRBD2 (6 bases). From germline, CDR1 is SEHNR and CDR2 FQNEAQ (reference sequence). The CDR3 is 15 residues long. V lost 4 bases and J lost 5, with 14 bases in between. CDR3 amino acids: CASSSWDLSTGELFF. The CDR3 nucleotides read TGTGCCAGCAGCTCCTGGGACTTAAGTACCGGGGAGCTGTTTTTT.

Only a few counts were recorded for this clone. The chain links TRBV5-6 to TRBJ2-7, with a weak D call TRBD2 (7 bases). V lost 4 bases, J lost 10 bases, and 24 bases lay in between. This CDR3 region has 15 residues. Germline V gives CDR1 SGHDT, CDR2 YYEEEE. The CDR3 DNA follows: TGTGCCAGCAGCCGACTGGGGGGGCCCCCAACGGAACAGTACTTC. Translating gives CASSRLGGPPTEQYF.

The V call is TRBV9, the J call TRBJ2-1; 10 positions match TRBD1. This CDR3 has 15 residues. Germline CDR1 reads SGDLS; CDR2 reads YYNGEE. Trimming cost V 3 bases and J 5 bases; bases outside gene matches: 5. The CDR3 protein is CASSARDRGDNEQFF. The CDR3 nucleotides are TGTGCCAGCAGCGCGCGGGACAGGGGTGACAATGAGCAGTTCTTC.

The chain joins TRBV7-9 to TRBJ2-4; D possibly corresponds to TRBD2 (5 bases). V dropped 4 bases and J dropped 6 bases, with 13 bases sitting between them. The CDR3 extends over 14 amino acids. Germline CDR1 SEHNR, CDR2 FQNEAQ (reference sequence). The CDR3 reads CASSSSGETNIQYF. CDR3 nucleotide sequence: TGTGCCAGCAGCTCTTCCGGGGAGACAAACATTCAGTACTTC. The full variable domain, with the rest looked up from reference TRBV7-9 and TRBJ2-4, is DTGVSQNPRHKITKRGQNVTFRCDPISEHNRLYWYRQTLGQGPEFLTYFQNEAQLEKSRLLSDRFSAERPKGSFSTLEIQRTEQGDSAMYLCASSSSGETNIQYFGAGTRLSVL.

This clone was seen only a few times. The J gene is TRBJ1-5, the V gene TRBV7-3; a weak D match, TRBD1 (6 bases). Looked up from germline, CDR1 is SGHTA and CDR2 is FQGTGA. CDR3 length equals 13 residues. The V end lost 5 bases, the J end lost 6 bases, and 11 bases lay between the germline ends. DNA of the CDR3: TGTGCCAGCAGCGCTAGGGGGGGTCAGCCCCAGCATTTT. This encodes CASSARGGQPQHF.